This section outlines one TCR beta chain sequence together with its context. This record belongs to a study of shared clonotypes between healthy human individuals. Study at large: CD4 naive cells filled three plates per donor, CD4 memory three, CD8 naive two and CD8 memory one.

Method: immunoSEQ multiplex PCR; TCRdb's copy keeps in-frame clones and lacks some. The top ten hold roughly 1.4% of the sample, which has roughly 1 million clones, approximately 72% seen once. This CDR3 spans 13 amino acids. V dropped 7 bases and J dropped 4 bases, with 10 bases sitting between them. Germline V gene data show CDR1 as SNHLY and CDR2 as FYNNEI. The sample taken for sequencing was memory CD4+ T cells sorted from blood. The subset was: CD45RA-negative fraction. This receptor was obtained from a young man in good health. The gene calls are TRBV2 and TRBJ2-2; D perhaps matches TRBD1 (5 bases). This CDR3 reads CASTGQITGELFF. The CDR3 DNA is TGTGCCAGCACAGGGCAGATCACCGGGGAGCTGTTTTTT. Supplemented by reference TRBV2 and TRBJ2-2, the full variable domain reads EPEVTQTPSHQVTQMGQEVILRCVPISNHLYFYWYRQILGQKVEFLVSFYNNEISEKSEIFDDQFSVERPDGSNFTLKIRSTKLEDSAMYFCASTGQITGELFFGEGSRLTVL.